Here is one TCR beta chain with its context. V dropped 3 bases and J dropped 7 bases, with 16 bases sitting between them. This CDR3 comprises 14 residues. Germline CDR1 reads SGHAT; CDR2 reads FQNNGV. Amplified TCR beta CDR3 regions came from RNA transcripts. First-round RT-PCR targeting the TCR CDR3 was performed with the HTBI primer set. TCRdb processed the multiplex PCR reads anew with MiXCR; each CDR3 protein has one entry. The sample has 500,000 to 550,000 distinct CDR3 sequences, roughly 20% seen once. These data come from a study of T cells in Graves' hyperthyroidism and ophthalmopathy. The source material was blood. This sequence joins TRBV11-2 and TRBJ2-7; the D gene is possibly TRBD2 (5 bases). The clonotype comes from a man in his late teens or twenties with Graves' hyperthyroidism. CDR3 protein: CASSFGVILREQYF. DNA of the CDR3: TGTGCCAGCAGCTTCGGGGTAATCCTACGGGAGCAGTACTTC.